Listed here are 21 T cell receptor beta chains from one sample, sequenced in a study of human T cells and chemical hapten exposure. TCRdb ran MiXCR on the RACE reads and lists one entry per CDR3 protein. The repertoire has fewer than 140,000 distinct CDR3 sequences, 9.5% to 15% of them found once; the top ten carry around 1.5%. The time point here: pre-sensitization, week 0. Treatment meaning: therapeutic diphenylcyclopropenone sensitization with weekly scalp DPC. Sample: whole blood, taken in connection with sensitization to the hapten diphenylcyclopropenone (DPC). The receptors shown here come from a woman aged 45-60 years with alopecia areata. Some clones in this sample may be carry-over from other donors' samples.

This clonotype has only a few counts. V is TRBV20-1 and J is TRBJ2-5, with 7 bases aligning to TRBD2. Germline V gene sequence: CDR1 DFQATT, CDR2 SNEGSKA (reference sequence). Trimming removed 7 bases from V and 10 bases from J; junction bases left unmatched: 18. The CDR3 spans 14 residues. CDR3 bases: TGCAGTGGCCTTCTCCGGGACTACTTTTTTGACCAGTACTTC. It translates to CSGLLRDYFFDQYF.

This clonotype was recorded at least ten times. The rearrangement uses TRBV7-9 and TRBJ2-7, with D perhaps TRBD1 (7 bases). The germline gives CDR1 SEHNR, CDR2 FQNEAQ (reference sequence). CDR3 length: 12 amino acids. V was clipped by 6 bases and J by 5 bases, with 11 bases between them. Here the CDR3 DNA reads TGTGCCAGCAGGCAGGGGGGAGACGAGCAGTACTTC. Its translation is CASRQGGDEQYF.

This clonotype appeared a few times. The chain recombines TRBV7-8 with TRBJ2-1; unclear D gene. Germline V gene data show CDR1 as SGHVS and CDR2 as FQNEAQ. Trimming pared 2 bases from V and 10 bases from J, leaving 9 bases between. CDR3 length equals 12 residues. CDR3 nucleotide sequence: TGTGCCAGCAGCTTACCGAACCCCGAGCAGTTCTTC. Its translation: CASSLPNPEQFF. The full variable domain, completed using reference TRBV7-8 and TRBJ2-1, is GAGVSQSPRYKVAKRGQDVALRCDPISGHVSLFWYQQALGQGPEFLTYFQNEAQLDKSGLPSDRFFAERPEGSVSTLKIQRTQQEDSAVYLCASSLPNPEQFFGPGTRLTVL.

This clonotype was picked up many times. The chain recombines TRBV4-3 with TRBJ2-7; a possible D gene is TRBD1 (6 bases). The CDR3 is made up of 15 amino acids. CDR1 and CDR2 (germline): LGHNA, YSLEER. V dropped 0 bases and J dropped 1 base, with 10 bases sitting between them. CDR3 bases: TGCGCCAGCAGCCAAGAGAGACAGGATTCCTACGAGCAGTACTTC. Protein: CASSQERQDSYEQYF.

This clonotype occurred a few times. The chain combines TRBV7-2 with TRBJ2-1, with TRBD2 as a possible D gene (7 bases). V dropped 3 bases and J dropped 13 bases, with 13 bases sitting between them. The CDR3 spans 12 residues. Germline V lookup: CDR1 SGHTA, CDR2 FQGNSA. The CDR3 nucleotides read TGTGCCAGCAGCTTGGGAGGGGGAATCCAGTTCTTC. It specifies CASSLGGGIQFF.

This clonotype showed up just a few times. This chain connects TRBV7-9 to TRBJ2-1; 7 bases fit TRBD1. The germline V gene has CDR1 SEHNR and CDR2 FQNEAQ (reference sequence). The length of the CDR3 is 13 residues. Trimming cost V 5 bases and J 9 bases; bases outside gene matches: 7. CDR3 nucleotides: TGTGCCAGCAGCCCGGGACAGTTACTTGAGCAGTTCTTC. It yields the protein CASSPGQLLEQFF.

The chain recombines TRBV29-1 with TRBJ2-7; maybe TRBD1 (6 bases). CDR3 length: 12 residues. Trimming removed 6 bases at V and 4 bases at J, with 13 bases between. CDR1 and CDR2 from the germline V gene are SQVTM and ANQGSEA. The CDR3 region has the DNA TGCAGCGTCAAGGGGGAAGATTACGAGCAGTACTTC. This codes for CSVKGEDYEQYF.

The chain uses TRBV4-2 and TRBJ1-1, with a tentative D call TRBD1 (6 bases). This CDR3 region has 18 residues. Trimming cost V 1 base and J 1 base, with 19 bases left between them. CDR1 is LGHNA, CDR2 YNFKEQ, per germline. CDR3 sequence: CASSQVEGDISGNTEAFF. The CDR3 DNA follows: TGTGCCAGCAGCCAAGTCGAGGGGGACATAAGTGGGAACACTGAAGCTTTCTTT.

This chain joins TRBV7-2 and TRBJ1-2, with 7 nucleotides matching TRBD1. This CDR3 has 15 residues. The germline V gene has CDR1 SGHTA and CDR2 FQGNSA. V trimming: 5 bases; J trimming: 12 bases; junction bases outside the gene matches: 18. In nucleotides, the CDR3 is TGTGCCAGCAGCAAAAGCCGGACAGGAACGGCCGGGGACACCTTC. Amino acid sequence: CASSKSRTGTAGDTF.

This clonotype has more than one count but fewer than ten. This chain joins TRBV19 and TRBJ2-2; TRBD2 might be the D (6 bases). In germline, CDR1 is LNHDA, CDR2 SQIVND (reference sequence). Trimming shortened V by 7 bases and J by 8 bases, and 17 bases separated the two germline ends. The CDR3 has 14 residues. Written as DNA, the CDR3 is TGTGCCAGTACCACTACTCGGGGGTCTGGGGAGCTGTTTTTT. It encodes CASTTTRGSGELFF.

The chain has TRBV7-7 and TRBJ2-3; 8 bases are a match to TRBD1. This CDR3 contains 17 residues. Germline V gene sequence: CDR1 SSHAT, CDR2 FNYEAQ (reference sequence). J was trimmed by 3 bases and V by 1 base; bases with no gene match: 9. The CDR3 coding sequence is TGTGCCAGCAGCTTAGGCGTCAGGGGGCGCATTACAGATACGCAGTATTTT. Amino acids: CASSLGVRGRITDTQYF.

Concerning this clonotype itself: Likely a read error: the CDR3 ends without its conserved phenylalanine or tryptophan. The DNA is omitted, as the CDR3 cannot be located on it reliably, and the CDR3 follows TCRdb's listing. The gene calls are TRBV9 and TRBJ1-3; TRBD1, as called in the table, went unchecked against the DNA. CDR1 is SGDLS and CDR2 is YYNGEE in the germline V gene. The CDR3 length equals 8 residues, ends included. The CDR3 reads CASSEPAR.

The V gene is TRBV20-1, the J gene TRBJ2-2; D may be TRBD2 (5 bases). This CDR3 contains 14 residues. Germline values: CDR1 DFQATT, CDR2 SNEGSKA (reference sequence). V was clipped by 3 bases and J by 0 bases, with 8 bases between them. This chain's CDR3 is CSASDGANTGELFF. The CDR3 DNA sequence: TGCAGTGCTAGTGACGGGGCGAACACCGGGGAGCTGTTTTTT.

The chain combines TRBV5-1 with TRBJ2-3, with D possibly TRBD2 on 6 matching bases. CDR1 SGHRS and CDR2 YFSETQ come from the germline V gene. V lost 0 bases and J 0 bases, leaving 8 bases between the germline ends. The CDR3 spans 15 residues. This CDR3 reads CASSLVAGSTDTQYF. CDR3 DNA: TGCGCCAGCAGCTTGGTTGCGGGGAGCACAGATACGCAGTATTTT.

This clonotype occurred a few times. V usage is TRBV11-2 and J usage is TRBJ1-1; D gene unclear. Germline values: CDR1 SGHAT, CDR2 FQNNGV. The CDR3 spans 13 residues. Trimming stripped 1 base from V and 6 bases from J, with 9 bases between. The DNA of the CDR3 is TGTGCCAGCAGCTTAGTTCCGGGTGCTGAAGCTTTCTTT. Translation gives CASSLVPGAEAFF.

This clonotype came up a few times. V and J are TRBV10-3 and TRBJ2-3; D is ambiguous. The germline V gene has CDR1 ENHRY and CDR2 SYGVKD. The CDR3 length is 12 residues. V dropped 7 bases and J dropped 3 bases, with 8 bases sitting between them. CDR3 amino acids: CAITSGTDTQYF. CDR3 DNA: TGTGCCATCACAAGTGGGACAGATACGCAGTATTTT.

CDR3 sequence: CASSRARENNSPLHF. The DNA for the CDR3 is TGTGCCAGCAGCCGCGCCCGGGAAAATAATTCACCCCTCCACTTT. V and J are TRBV13 and TRBJ1-6; D gene unclear. V lost 5 bases to trimming and J lost 5 bases, with 13 bases between them. Germline V gene sequence: CDR1 PRHDT, CDR2 FYEKMQ (reference sequence). The CDR3 has 15 residues. Full variable domain (remainder filled in from reference TRBV13 and TRBJ1-6): AAGVIQSPRHLIKEKRETATLKCYPIPRHDTVYWYQQGPGQDPQFLISFYEKMQSDKGSIPDRFSAQQFSDYHSELNMSSLELGDSALYFCASSRARENNSPLHFGNGTRLTVT.

As for this clonotype: The junction departs from the called germline gene at one end, perhaps through a read error. The chain links TRBV5-4 to TRBJ2-5; 9 nucleotides align to TRBD1. Germline V CDR1 and CDR2: SGHNT, YYREEE (reference sequence). The length of the CDR3 is 12 residues. The CDR3 DNA sequence: TGTGCCAGCAGCCAAGACCGGGACAGGGTGGCCTTC. Translation: CASSQDRDRVAF.

This chain connects TRBV19 to TRBJ1-1, with a tentative D call TRBD1 (5 bases). V shed 5 bases and J shed 5 bases, with 15 bases lying between them. The germline gives CDR1 LNHDA, CDR2 SQIVND (reference sequence). The CDR3 spans 14 residues. In DNA, the CDR3 is TGTGCCAGTAGTCGGGACCGGGGATGGACTGAAGCTTTCTTT. Protein product: CASSRDRGWTEAFF.

This clonotype has ten or more counts. This chain uses TRBV12-3 or TRBV12-4 with TRBJ2-7; TRBD1 aligns across 8 bases. The CDR3 consists of 15 residues. The V and J ends lost 7 bases and 0 bases, in that order; junction bases with no gene match: 8. The CDR3 sequence is CASTLGQGYSYEQYF. CDR3 nucleotides: TGTGCCAGCACCCTAGGACAGGGATACTCCTACGAGCAGTACTTC.

The V and J genes are TRBV6-2 or TRBV6-3 and TRBJ2-5; D is unresolved. Trimming removed 7 bases at V and 7 bases at J, with 7 bases between. CDR1 is MNHEY, CDR2 SVGEGT, per germline. The CDR3 is 10 amino acids. The CDR3 protein is CASTYGTQYF. CDR3 coding DNA: TGTGCCAGCACCTATGGGACCCAGTACTTC.